This T cell receptor beta chain was identified in a study of blood T cell repertoires in COVID-19. Study information: Samples taken during acute and convalescent COVID-19 were collected in the United States, Italy and Spain. The analysed material was cDNA or gDNA that came from T cells, B-cell-depleted T cells, or PBMCs.

In the original processing: Amplification from reference gene primers served as the basis for estimated nucleated cell counts. Clones were read by immunoSEQ multiplex PCR, and TCRdb kept only the in-frame ones, dropping some. That table furnishes V, J and clone size, whereas the DNA furnished D and trimming. The sample lists 300,000 or so clones, around 87% occurring once. The J segment lost 3 bases and the V segment lost 5 bases, leaving 1 base of the junction unmatched. Germline V gene lookup returns CDR1 SGHTA and CDR2 FQGNSA. CDR3 length: 13 amino acids. This receptor was identified in a woman aged 45-65 years who had recovered from COVID-19. The chain recombines TRBV7-2 with TRBJ2-7; 10 nucleotides line up with TRBD2. Material: peripheral blood. This CDR3 is CASSASGGYEQYF. The CDR3 DNA follows: TGTGCCAGCAGCGCTAGCGGGGGCTACGAGCAGTACTTC.